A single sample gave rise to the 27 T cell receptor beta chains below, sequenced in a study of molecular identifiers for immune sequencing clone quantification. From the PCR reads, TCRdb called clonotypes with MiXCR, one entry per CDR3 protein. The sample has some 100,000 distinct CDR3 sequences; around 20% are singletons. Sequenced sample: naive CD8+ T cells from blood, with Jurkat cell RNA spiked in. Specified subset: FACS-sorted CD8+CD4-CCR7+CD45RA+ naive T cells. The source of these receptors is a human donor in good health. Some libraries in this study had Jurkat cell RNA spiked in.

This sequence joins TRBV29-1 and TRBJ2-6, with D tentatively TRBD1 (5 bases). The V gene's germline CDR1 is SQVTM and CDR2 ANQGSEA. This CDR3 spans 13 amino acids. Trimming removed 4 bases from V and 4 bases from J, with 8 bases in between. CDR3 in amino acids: CSVAGSGANVLTF. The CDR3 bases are TGCAGCGTTGCAGGGTCCGGGGCCAACGTCCTGACTTTC.

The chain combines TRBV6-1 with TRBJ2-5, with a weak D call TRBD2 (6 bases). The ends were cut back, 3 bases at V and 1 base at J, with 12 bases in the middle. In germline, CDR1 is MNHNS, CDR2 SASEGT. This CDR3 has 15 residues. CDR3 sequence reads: CASSDGGGGQETQYF. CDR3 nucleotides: TGTGCCAGCAGTGACGGGGGTGGAGGCCAAGAGACCCAGTACTTC.

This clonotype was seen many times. The CDR3 region has the DNA TGCAGCGTTGAATGGGCAGGGGGCGCGGAGGAGACCCAGTACTTC. Protein product: CSVEWAGGAEETQYF. The V and J genes are TRBV29-1 and TRBJ2-5; 8 nucleotides agree with TRBD1. The length of the CDR3 is 15 residues. Germline V gives CDR1 SQVTM, CDR2 ANQGSEA. With V trimmed by 2 bases and J by 5 bases, 10 bases remained unmatched.

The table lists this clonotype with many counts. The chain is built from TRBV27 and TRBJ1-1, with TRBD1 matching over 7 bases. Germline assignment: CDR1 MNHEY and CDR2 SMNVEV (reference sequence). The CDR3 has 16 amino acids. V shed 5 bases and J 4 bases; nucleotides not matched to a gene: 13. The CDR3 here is CASSPYPIGGGTEAFF. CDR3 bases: TGTGCCAGCAGTCCCTACCCGATAGGGGGCGGCACTGAAGCTTTCTTT.

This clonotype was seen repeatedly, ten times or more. CDR3: CASSLSDIQYF. Here the CDR3 DNA reads TGTGCCAGCAGTTTATCGGACATTCAGTACTTC. The genes are TRBV27 and TRBJ2-4; unclear D gene. CDR1 is MNHEY, CDR2 SMNVEV, per germline (reference sequence). The CDR3 is made up of 11 amino acids. The germline V and J ends were trimmed by 0 bases and 8 bases, with 2 bases remaining between them.

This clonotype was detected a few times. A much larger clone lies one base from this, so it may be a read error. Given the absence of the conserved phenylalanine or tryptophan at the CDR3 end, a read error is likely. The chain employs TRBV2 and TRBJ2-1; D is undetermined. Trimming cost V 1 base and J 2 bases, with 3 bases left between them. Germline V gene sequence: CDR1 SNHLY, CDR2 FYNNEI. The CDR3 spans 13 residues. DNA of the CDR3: TGTGCCAGCAGTGAAGGGCCCTACAATGAGCAGTTCTCC. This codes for CASSEGPYNEQFS.

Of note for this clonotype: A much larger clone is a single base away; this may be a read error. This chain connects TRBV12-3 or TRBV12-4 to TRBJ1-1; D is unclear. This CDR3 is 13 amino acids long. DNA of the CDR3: TGTGCCAGCGGTACAACGGGGAACGCTGAAGCTTTCTTT. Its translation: CASGTTGNAEAFF.

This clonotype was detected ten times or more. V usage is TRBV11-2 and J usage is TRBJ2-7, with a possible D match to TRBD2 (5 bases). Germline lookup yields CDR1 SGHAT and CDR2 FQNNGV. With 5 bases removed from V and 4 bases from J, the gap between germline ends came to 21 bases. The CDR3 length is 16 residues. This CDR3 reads CASSAGRESTSYEQYF. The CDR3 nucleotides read TGTGCCAGCAGCGCGGGCCGGGAAAGCACGTCGTACGAGCAGTACTTC.

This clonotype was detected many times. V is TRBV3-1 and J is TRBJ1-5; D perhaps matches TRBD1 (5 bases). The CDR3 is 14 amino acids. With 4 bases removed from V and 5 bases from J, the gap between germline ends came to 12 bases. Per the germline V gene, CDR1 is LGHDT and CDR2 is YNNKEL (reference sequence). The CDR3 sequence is CASSPRVEDQPQHF. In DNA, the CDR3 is TGTGCCAGCAGCCCCAGGGTGGAGGATCAGCCCCAGCATTTT.

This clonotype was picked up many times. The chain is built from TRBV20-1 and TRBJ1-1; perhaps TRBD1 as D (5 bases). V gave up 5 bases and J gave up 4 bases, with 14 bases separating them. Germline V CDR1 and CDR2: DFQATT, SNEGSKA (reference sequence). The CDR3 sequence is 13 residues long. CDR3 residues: CSADRGSGTEAFF. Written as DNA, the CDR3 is TGCAGTGCTGACAGAGGGAGTGGCACTGAAGCTTTCTTT.

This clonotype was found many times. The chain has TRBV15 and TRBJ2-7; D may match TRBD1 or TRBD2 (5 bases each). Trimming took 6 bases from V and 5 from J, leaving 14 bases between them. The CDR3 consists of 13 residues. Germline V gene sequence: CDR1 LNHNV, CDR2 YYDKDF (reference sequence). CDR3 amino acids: CATSVKRGDEQYF. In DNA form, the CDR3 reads TGTGCCACCAGTGTTAAGAGAGGGGACGAGCAGTACTTC.

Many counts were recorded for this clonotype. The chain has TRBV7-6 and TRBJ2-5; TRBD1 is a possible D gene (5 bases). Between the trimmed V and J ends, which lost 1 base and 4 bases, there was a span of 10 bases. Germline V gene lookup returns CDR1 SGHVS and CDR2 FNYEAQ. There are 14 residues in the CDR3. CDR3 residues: CASSLGAGAETQYF. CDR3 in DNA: TGTGCCAGCAGCTTAGGCGCTGGGGCAGAGACCCAGTACTTC. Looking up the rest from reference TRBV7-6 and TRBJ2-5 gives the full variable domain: GAGVSQSPRYKVTKRGQDVALRCDPISGHVSLYWYRQALGQGPEFLTYFNYEAQQDKSGLPNDRFSAERPEGSISTLTIQRTEQRDSAMYRCASSLGAGAETQYFGPGTRLLVL.

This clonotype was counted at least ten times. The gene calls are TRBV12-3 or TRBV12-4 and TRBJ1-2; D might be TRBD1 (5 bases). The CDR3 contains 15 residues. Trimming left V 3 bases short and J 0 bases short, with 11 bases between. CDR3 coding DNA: TGTGCCAGCAGTTTGTGGAGGGGAGCTAACTATGGCTACACCTTC. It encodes CASSLWRGANYGYTF.

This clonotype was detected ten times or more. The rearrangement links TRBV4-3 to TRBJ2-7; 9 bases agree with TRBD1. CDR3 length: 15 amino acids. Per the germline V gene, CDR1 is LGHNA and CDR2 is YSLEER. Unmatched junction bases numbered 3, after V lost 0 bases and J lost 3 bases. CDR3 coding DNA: TGCGCCAGCAGCCAAGAAGAGACAGGGGGCTACGAGCAGTACTTC. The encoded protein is CASSQEETGGYEQYF.

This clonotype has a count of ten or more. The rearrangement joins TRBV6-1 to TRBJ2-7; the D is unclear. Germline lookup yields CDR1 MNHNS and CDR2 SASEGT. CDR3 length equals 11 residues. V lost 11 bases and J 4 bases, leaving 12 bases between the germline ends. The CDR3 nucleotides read TGTGCCGGAAGGGATGGATACGAGCAGTACTTC. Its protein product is CAGRDGYEQYF.

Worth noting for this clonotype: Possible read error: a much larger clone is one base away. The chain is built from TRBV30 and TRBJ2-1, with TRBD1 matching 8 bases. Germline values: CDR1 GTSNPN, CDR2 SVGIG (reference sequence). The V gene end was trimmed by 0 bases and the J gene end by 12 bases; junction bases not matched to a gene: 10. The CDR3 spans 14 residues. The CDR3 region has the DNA TGTGCCTGGAGTGTAACCCTTGCAGGGGGCAGGCAGTTCTTC. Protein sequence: CAWSVTLAGGRQFF.

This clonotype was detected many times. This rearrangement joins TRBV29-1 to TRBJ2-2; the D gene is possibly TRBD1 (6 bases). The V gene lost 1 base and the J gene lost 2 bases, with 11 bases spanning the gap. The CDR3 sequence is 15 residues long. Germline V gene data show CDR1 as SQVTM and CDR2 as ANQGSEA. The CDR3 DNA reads TGCAGCGTTGAAGGGGGGCTTGAAAACACCGGGGAGCTGTTTTTT. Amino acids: CSVEGGLENTGELFF.

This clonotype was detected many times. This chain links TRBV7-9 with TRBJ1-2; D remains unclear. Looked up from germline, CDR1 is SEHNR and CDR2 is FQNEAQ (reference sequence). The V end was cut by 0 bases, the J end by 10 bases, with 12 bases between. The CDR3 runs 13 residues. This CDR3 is CASSLANADDYTF. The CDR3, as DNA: TGTGCCAGCAGCTTAGCGAACGCGGACGACTACACCTTC.

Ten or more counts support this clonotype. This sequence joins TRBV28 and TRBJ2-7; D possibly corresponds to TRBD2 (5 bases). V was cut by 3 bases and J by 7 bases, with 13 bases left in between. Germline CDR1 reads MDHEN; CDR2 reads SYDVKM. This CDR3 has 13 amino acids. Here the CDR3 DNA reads TGTGCCAGCAGTTTTGGTGACCCGGGGGAGCAGTACTTC. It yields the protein CASSFGDPGEQYF.

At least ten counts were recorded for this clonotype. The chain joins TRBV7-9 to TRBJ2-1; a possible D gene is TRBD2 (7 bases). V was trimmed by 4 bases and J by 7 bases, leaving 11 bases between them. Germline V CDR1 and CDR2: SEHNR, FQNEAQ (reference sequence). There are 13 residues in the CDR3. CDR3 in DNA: TGTGCCAGCAGCTACGGGGGGCCGAATGAGCAGTTCTTC. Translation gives CASSYGGPNEQFF.

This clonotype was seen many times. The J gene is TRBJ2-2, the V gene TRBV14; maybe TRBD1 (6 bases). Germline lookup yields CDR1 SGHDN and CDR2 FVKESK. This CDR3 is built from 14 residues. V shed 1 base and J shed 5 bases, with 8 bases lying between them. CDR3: CASSQGGQTGELFF. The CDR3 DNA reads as TGTGCCAGCAGCCAAGGAGGACAGACCGGGGAGCTGTTTTTT.

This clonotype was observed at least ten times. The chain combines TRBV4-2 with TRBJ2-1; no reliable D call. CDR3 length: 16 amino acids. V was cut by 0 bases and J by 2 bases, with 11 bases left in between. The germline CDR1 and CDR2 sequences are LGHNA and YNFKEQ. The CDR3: CASSQDPPEAYNEQFF. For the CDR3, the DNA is TGTGCCAGCAGCCAAGACCCGCCCGAAGCCTACAATGAGCAGTTCTTC.

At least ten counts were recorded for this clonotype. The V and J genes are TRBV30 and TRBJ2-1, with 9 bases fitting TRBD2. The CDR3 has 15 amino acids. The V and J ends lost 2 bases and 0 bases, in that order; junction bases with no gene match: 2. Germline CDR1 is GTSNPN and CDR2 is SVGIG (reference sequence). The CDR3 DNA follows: TGTGCCTGGAGTAGCGGGGGGAGCTCCTACAATGAGCAGTTCTTC. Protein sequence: CAWSSGGSSYNEQFF.

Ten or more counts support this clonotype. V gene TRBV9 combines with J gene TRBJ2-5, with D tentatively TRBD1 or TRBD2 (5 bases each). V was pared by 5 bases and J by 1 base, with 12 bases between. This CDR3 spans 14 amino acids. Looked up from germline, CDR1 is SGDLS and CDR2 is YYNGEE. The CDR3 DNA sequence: TGTGCCAGCAGTGAGGGGATACTCCAAGAGACCCAGTACTTC. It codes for CASSEGILQETQYF.

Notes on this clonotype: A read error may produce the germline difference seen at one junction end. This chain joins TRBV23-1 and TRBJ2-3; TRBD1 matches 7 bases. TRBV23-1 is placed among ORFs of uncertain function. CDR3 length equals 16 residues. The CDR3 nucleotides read TGCGCCAGCAGTTACCGCCGACAGGGTCGCACTGATACGCAGTATTTT. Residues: CASSYRRQGRTDTQYF.

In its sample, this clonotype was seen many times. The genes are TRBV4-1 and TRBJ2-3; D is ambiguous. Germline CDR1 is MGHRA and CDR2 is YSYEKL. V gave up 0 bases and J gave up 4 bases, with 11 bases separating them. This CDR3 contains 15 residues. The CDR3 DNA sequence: TGCGCCAGCAGCCAAGATTCCCCTAGATCAGATACGCAGTATTTT. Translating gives CASSQDSPRSDTQYF.

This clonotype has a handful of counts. The CDR3 region has the DNA TGCGCCAGCAGCCAAGGAGGCGGGGGGGCAGTTAATGAGCAGTTCTTC. Its protein product is CASSQGGGGAVNEQFF. The chain employs TRBV4-1 and TRBJ2-1; 9 bases are a match to TRBD2. The CDR3 extends over 16 amino acids. The germline gives CDR1 MGHRA, CDR2 YSYEKL. Germline trimming cut 1 base from V and 7 bases from J; bases unmatched to any gene: 8.